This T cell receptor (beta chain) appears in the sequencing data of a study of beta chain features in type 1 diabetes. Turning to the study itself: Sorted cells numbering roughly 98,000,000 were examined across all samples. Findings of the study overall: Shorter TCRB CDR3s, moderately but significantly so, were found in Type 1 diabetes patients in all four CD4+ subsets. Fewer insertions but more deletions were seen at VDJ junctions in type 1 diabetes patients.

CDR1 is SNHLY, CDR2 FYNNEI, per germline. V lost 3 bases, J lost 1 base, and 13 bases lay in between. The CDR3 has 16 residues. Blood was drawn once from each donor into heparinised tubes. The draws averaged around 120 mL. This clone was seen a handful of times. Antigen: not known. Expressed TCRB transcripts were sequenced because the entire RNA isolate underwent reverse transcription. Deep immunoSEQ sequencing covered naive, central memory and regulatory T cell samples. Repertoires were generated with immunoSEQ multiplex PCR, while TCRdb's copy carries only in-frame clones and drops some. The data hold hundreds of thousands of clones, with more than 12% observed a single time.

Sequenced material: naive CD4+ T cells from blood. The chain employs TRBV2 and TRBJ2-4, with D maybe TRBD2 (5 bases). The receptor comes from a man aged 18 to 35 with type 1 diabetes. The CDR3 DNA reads TGTGCCAGCAGTGACGGAGCGAGGGTTGCCAAAAACATTCAGTACTTC. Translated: CASSDGARVAKNIQYF.